These 16 T cell receptor beta chains came from one sample sequenced in a study of blood T cell repertoires in COVID-19 (dated by TCRdb to about 2020). Receptor libraries were prepared by the immunoSEQ multiplex PCR assay. TCRdb mirrors the immuneACCESS table, restricted to in-frame sequences. Some clones are absent from its copies; in checked studies, under half trace to an unresolved V gene, and the reason for the others is unknown. The sample table holds over 250,000 clones, of which around nine tenths were seen once. Together, the top ten hold approximately 9.4% of the sample. The sample was peripheral blood. These receptors were taken from a man aged 35 to 55 who had recovered from COVID-19.

The chain recombines TRBV2 with TRBJ2-1, with D perhaps matching TRBD2 (6 bases). Trimming removed 7 bases from V and 4 bases from J, with 8 bases in between. Germline V gives CDR1 SNHLY, CDR2 FYNNEI. This CDR3 spans 12 amino acids. The CDR3 nucleotides read TGTGCCAGCACTAGCGAGTACAATGAGCAGTTCTTC. Translation: CASTSEYNEQFF.

This chain links TRBV5-1 with TRBJ2-3; TRBD1 agrees at 7 bases. Germline V gene data show CDR1 as SGHRS and CDR2 as YFSETQ. The V gene end was trimmed by 0 bases and the J gene end by 4 bases; junction bases not matched to a gene: 5. The CDR3 runs to 15 residues. The DNA of the CDR3 is TGCGCCAGCAGCTTGGGAGACAGGGTGGCAGATACGCAGTATTTT. As protein: CASSLGDRVADTQYF.

The J gene is TRBJ2-1, the V gene TRBV6-5; no reliable D call. Trimming took 8 bases from V and 3 from J, leaving 17 bases between them. The CDR3 is made up of 15 amino acids. Germline CDR1 and CDR2: MNHEY and SVGAGI. The CDR3 DNA follows: TGTGCCAGCGGCCCCGGGTTACCGTTCTACAATGAGCAGTTCTTC. It translates to CASGPGLPFYNEQFF.

This rearrangement joins TRBV7-2 to TRBJ2-1; 8 bases are shared with TRBD2. V lost 5 bases and J lost 8; bases outside the gene matches: 8. Germline V gives CDR1 SGHTA, CDR2 FQGNSA. This CDR3 comprises 14 residues. The CDR3 DNA sequence: TGTGCCAGCAGCCCCACCCGGACTAGCTATGAGCAGTTCTTC. It codes for CASSPTRTSYEQFF.

The chain uses TRBV7-6 and TRBJ2-1, with D uncertain. The CDR3 has 12 residues. The V and J ends lost 3 bases and 7 bases respectively, with 7 bases between them. Germline assignment: CDR1 SGHVS and CDR2 FNYEAQ. For the CDR3, the DNA is TGTGCCAGCAGCTTCGGAGCGAATGAGCAGTTCTTC. Amino acid sequence: CASSFGANEQFF.

The table lists this clone with a count of one. The chain is built from TRBV21-1 and TRBJ2-1; TRBD2 reflects the table's D call only, with no check against the DNA. TRBV21-1 counts as a pseudogene. The CDR3 has 15 amino acids. Written as DNA, the CDR3 is TGTGCCAGCGAGAATATAGCGGGAGTAGTGGATGAGCAGTTCTTC. It encodes CASENIAGVVDEQFF.

The rearrangement joins TRBV27 to TRBJ2-7; the match to TRBD1 covers 9 bases. Per the germline V gene, CDR1 is MNHEY and CDR2 is SMNVEV (reference sequence). The ends lost 8 bases at V and 5 bases at J; junction bases unmatched: 7. The CDR3 has 13 residues. This chain's CDR3 is CASGHRGLDEQYF. CDR3 sequence (DNA): TGTGCCAGCGGGCACAGGGGGCTGGACGAGCAGTACTTC.

With respect to this clone: Other DNA sequences within the sample encode an identical CDR3. This chain joins TRBV9 and TRBJ1-1, with TRBD1 matching 10 bases. Unmatched junction bases numbered 1, after V lost 0 bases and J lost 5 bases. The germline V gene has CDR1 SGDLS and CDR2 YYNGEE. The CDR3 sequence is 14 residues long. The CDR3 bases are TGTGCCAGCAGCGTAGGGGACAGGGGAACTGAAGCTTTCTTT. It encodes CASSVGDRGTEAFF.

The chain carries TRBV3-1 (or the pseudogene TRBV3-2) and TRBJ2-1; D is unresolved. This CDR3 comprises 11 residues. CDR1 and CDR2 (germline): LGHDT, YNNKEL (reference sequence). Trimming left V 7 bases short and J 6 bases short, with 7 bases between. CDR3 in DNA: TGTGCCAGCAACAGTCGCAATGAGCAGTTCTTC. This encodes CASNSRNEQFF.

The chain is built from TRBV10-3 and TRBJ2-5; 8 positions agree with TRBD1. CDR1 ENHRY and CDR2 SYGVKD come from the germline V gene. This CDR3 is 14 amino acids long. Trimming took 6 bases from V and 4 from J; bases not matched to a gene: 7. CDR3 in amino acids: CAIRDDRGPETQYF. The CDR3, as DNA: TGTGCCATCAGAGATGACAGGGGCCCAGAGACCCAGTACTTC.

The V call is TRBV7-8, the J call TRBJ2-7; possible D gene TRBD2, 6 bases. This CDR3 region has 15 residues. CDR1 SGHVS and CDR2 FQNEAQ come from the germline V gene. Trimming left V 5 bases short and J 6 bases short, with 20 bases between. The CDR3 region has the DNA TGTGCCAGCAGCCCGCCGGGGTTAGGAGGGCGCGAGCAGTACTTC. Translated, it gives CASSPPGLGGREQYF. Full variable domain (remainder filled in from reference TRBV7-8 and TRBJ2-7): GAGVSQSPRYKVAKRGQDVALRCDPISGHVSLFWYQQALGQGPEFLTYFQNEAQLDKSGLPSDRFFAERPEGSVSTLKIQRTQQEDSAVYLCASSPPGLGGREQYFGPGTRLTVT.

The chain employs TRBV4-2 and TRBJ2-7; the match to TRBD2 covers 10 bases. With 6 bases clipped from V and 3 bases from J, the junction kept 8 bases outside the gene matches. The germline gives CDR1 LGHNA, CDR2 YNFKEQ. The CDR3 has 15 residues. CDR3 region: CASSPGLAEDYEQYF. The CDR3 nucleotides are TGTGCCAGCAGTCCAGGACTAGCGGAAGACTACGAGCAGTACTTC.

CDR3 DNA: TGTGCCAGCTCAAGGGGTACCGGGGAGCTGTTTTTT. It translates to CASSRGTGELFF. V is TRBV18 and J is TRBJ2-2; D is perhaps TRBD1 (5 bases). The CDR3 has 12 amino acids. Trimming left V 5 bases short and J 5 bases short, with 6 bases between. CDR1 KGHSH and CDR2 LQKENI come from the germline V gene.

The chain combines TRBV15 with TRBJ2-5, with D tentatively TRBD1 (6 bases). CDR1 and CDR2 from the germline V gene are LNHNV and YYDKDF (reference sequence). The CDR3 loop spans 15 amino acids. V lost 0 bases and J 5 bases, leaving 13 bases between the germline ends. The CDR3 sequence: CATSREARGWETQYF. The CDR3 DNA reads as TGTGCCACCAGCAGAGAGGCCAGGGGATGGGAGACCCAGTACTTC.

The chain carries TRBV27 and TRBJ1-3; D not resolved. Trimming pared 4 bases from V and 7 bases from J, leaving 14 bases between. The germline gives CDR1 MNHEY, CDR2 SMNVEV (reference sequence). The CDR3 runs to 14 residues. The CDR3 here is CASSSRGIPNTIYF. CDR3 nucleotide sequence: TGTGCCAGCAGTTCTCGAGGGATCCCTAACACCATATATTTT.

This clone was found a few times. The V gene is TRBV12-3 or TRBV12-4, the J gene TRBJ1-2; 9 bases are shared with TRBD1. This CDR3 region has 13 residues. After removal of 6 bases from V and 8 bases from J, the junction contained 7 bases not matched to a gene. CDR3 nucleotides: TGTGCCAGCAGGGGACAGGGCGTCTGGGGCTACACCTTC. Translating gives CASRGQGVWGYTF.